What follows are 5 T cell receptor beta chains derived from one specimen sequenced in a study of blood T cells in healthy people across ages. Combining a sample-barcoded 5' primer with a J-beta primer mix, a second PCR ran for roughly 6 to 12 cycles. TCRdb redid the calling of the 5' RACE reads with MiXCR, one entry per CDR3 protein. Of about 780,000 distinct CDR3 sequences in the sample, around 62% were seen once. Sequencing was done on a sample of blood. These TCRs come from a man aged 30 to 45 in good health.

This sequence joins TRBV19 and TRBJ2-1; a possible D gene is TRBD1 (6 bases). This CDR3 contains 15 residues. Trimming cost V 5 bases and J 6 bases, with 17 bases left between them. CDR1 is LNHDA, CDR2 SQIVND, per germline (reference sequence). The CDR3 DNA reads TGTGCCAGTAGTTTGGGGGCTCACCCGATCAATGAGCAGTTCTTC. Protein: CASSLGAHPINEQFF.

About this clonotype: It may be a read error: a sequence one base away is much more abundant. The chain combines TRBV5-4 with TRBJ2-7; 8 bases align to TRBD1. V shed 4 bases and J 7 bases; nucleotides not matched to a gene: 10. The CDR3 has 14 amino acids. Germline-derived CDR1 and CDR2 are SGHNT and YYREEE (reference sequence). Written as DNA, the CDR3 is TGTGCCAGCAGCCCACAGGGGGGATACAATGAGCAGTACTTC. Its protein is CASSPQGGYNEQYF.

This clonotype was counted once. The rearrangement uses TRBV9 and TRBJ2-1; 13 nucleotides line up with TRBD2. CDR1 SGDLS and CDR2 YYNGEE come from the germline V gene. This CDR3 region has 15 residues. V gave up 4 bases and J gave up 9 bases; unmatched junction bases: 7. The CDR3 region is CASSPRTSGSAEQFF. The CDR3 coding sequence is TGTGCCAGCAGCCCACGGACTAGCGGGAGTGCTGAGCAGTTCTTC.

The chain carries TRBV5-6 and TRBJ2-6; D possibly corresponds to TRBD1 (5 bases). The CDR3 is 16 amino acids. With 3 bases removed from V and 2 bases from J, the gap between germline ends came to 12 bases. Germline V lookup: CDR1 SGHDT, CDR2 YYEEEE. CDR3 in DNA: TGTGCCAGCAGCTACCCGACAGCTACTGGGGCCAACGTCCTGACTTTC. This encodes CASSYPTATGANVLTF.

This clonotype was observed many times. The rearrangement uses TRBV20-1 and TRBJ2-1, with 8 bases fitting TRBD2. Germline loops: CDR1 DFQATT, CDR2 SNEGSKA (reference sequence). J gave up 1 base and V 3 bases, and 11 bases lay outside the gene matches. The CDR3 is 17 residues long. The CDR3 sequence: CSARVTLAGRSYNEQFF. DNA of the CDR3: TGCAGTGCTAGGGTAACCTTAGCGGGGAGGTCCTACAATGAGCAGTTCTTC.